Listed below are T cell receptor beta chains from one sample, sequenced in a study of blood T cell repertoires in COVID-19. TCRdb's table, derived via immunoSEQ multiplex PCR, lists solely in-frame clones and lacks some. The sample lists about 190,000 clones, approximately 90% seen once, with around 5.9% in the top ten. The sequencing input was peripheral blood. All receptors come from a woman in her thirties or forties who had recovered from COVID-19. The CDR3 runs from the conserved cysteine through the conserved F or W. The D gene is left open where the match is weak. Not every row has a clone size; where given, it reads once, few, many or a size class.

D gene,CDR3 length,V gene,J gene,clone size,CDR3 protein,CDR3 DNA
.,17,TRBV5-6,TRBJ2-1,.,CASSRSHSASSYNEQFF,TGTGCCAGCAGCCGATCCCATAGCGCCAGCTCCTACAATGAGCAGTTCTTC
.,16,TRBV28,TRBJ1-3,.,CASSLDDSLSGNTIYF,TGTGCCAGCAGTTTAGATGACAGCCTCTCTGGAAACACCATATATTTT
TRBD1,15,TRBV7-9,TRBJ1-1,.,CASSSYRGRDTEAFF,TGTGCCAGCAGCTCCTACAGGGGGAGGGACACTGAAGCTTTCTTT
.,13,TRBV27,TRBJ2-7,.,CASSLVSTYEQYF,TGTGCCAGCAGTTTAGTCAGTACCTACGAGCAGTACTTC
.,10,TRBV29-1,TRBJ2-5,once,CSAGQETQYF,TGCAGCGCCGGCCAAGAGACCCAGTACTTC
.,14,TRBV12-1,TRBJ1-1,.,CASSFVAGGTEAFF,.
.,14,TRBV7-2,TRBJ1-1,.,CASSLSRGNTEAFF,TGTGCCAGCAGCTTATCCAGGGGTAACACTGAAGCTTTCTTT
.,12,TRBV29-1,TRBJ1-3,.,CSVARTGNTIYF,TGCAGCGTTGCGCGGACTGGAAACACCATATATTTT
TRBD1,15,TRBV6-2/TRBV6-3,TRBJ1-5,.,CASSLTGARNQPQHF,TGTGCCAGCAGCTTGACAGGGGCACGAAATCAGCCCCAGCATTTT
TRBD2,16,TRBV12-5,TRBJ2-3,.,CASGFGTSGVTDTQYF,TGTGCTAGTGGTTTCGGGACTAGCGGGGTCACAGATACGCAGTATTTT
.,15,TRBV4-3,TRBJ2-3,.,CASSQDIGQSDTQYF,TGCGCCAGCAGCCAAGATATAGGACAGTCGGATACGCAGTATTTT
TRBD2,14,TRBV5-1,TRBJ2-7,.,CASSFLAGAGEQYF,TGCGCCAGCAGCTTTCTAGCGGGCGCGGGCGAGCAGTACTTC
TRBD1,14,TRBV4-3,TRBJ2-3,few,CASSQDRGTDTQYF,TGCGCCAGCAGCCAAGACAGGGGGACAGATACGCAGTATTTT
.,15,TRBV24-1,TRBJ1-4,.,CAPPPRFATNEKLFF,TGTGCCCCTCCACCACGGTTTGCAACTAATGAAAAACTGTTTTTT
.,16,TRBV7-2,TRBJ1-3,.,CASSFWGQSSGNTIYF,TGTGCCAGCAGCTTTTGGGGACAAAGCTCTGGAAACACCATATATTTT
.,15,TRBV7-2,TRBJ2-3,.,CASSYAAGSTDTQYF,TGTGCCAGCAGCTACGCCGCAGGTAGCACAGATACGCAGTATTTT
.,13,TRBV29-1,TRBJ1-5,.,CSVEGSRNQPQHF,TGCAGCGTTGAGGGTAGCCGCAATCAGCCCCAGCATTTT
.,14,TRBV14,TRBJ2-6,.,CASSPHAGANVLTF,TGTGCCAGCAGCCCCCATGCTGGGGCCAACGTCCTGACTTTC
.,15,TRBV27,TRBJ2-1,.,CASSWRGRSYNEQFF,TGTGCCAGCAGCTGGCGGGGTCGCTCCTACAATGAGCAGTTCTTC
TRBD1,14,TRBV19,TRBJ1-2,.,CASTPTGGDYGYTF,TGTGCCAGTACTCCCACAGGGGGAGACTATGGCTACACCTTC
TRBD1,13,TRBV18,TRBJ2-7,.,CASSGTGGREQYF,TGTGCCAGCTCAGGGACAGGTGGTCGGGAGCAGTACTTC
.,13,TRBV12-3/TRBV12-4,TRBJ2-7,.,CASSLRGSYEQYF,TGTGCCAGCAGTTTAAGGGGATCCTACGAGCAGTACTTC
.,12,TRBV12-2,TRBJ2-2,.,CARVHGTGELFF,TGCGCCCGGGTTCACGGGACCGGGGAGCTGTTTTTT
.,14,TRBV2,TRBJ1-3,many,CASSVGGGGNTIYF,TGTGCCAGCAGTGTTGGGGGCGGTGGAAACACCATATATTTT
.,17,TRBV12-5,TRBJ2-3,.,CASGLVISVSGTDTQYF,TGTGCTAGTGGTTTGGTAATCTCCGTCTCTGGCACAGATACGCAGTATTTT
.,13,TRBV9,TRBJ2-7,once,CASSGGQTYEQYF,TGTGCCAGCAGCGGTGGACAGACCTACGAGCAGTACTTC
.,14,TRBV27,TRBJ2-3,.,CASSSLPGADTQYF,TGTGCCAGCAGTTCCCTTCCAGGGGCAGATACGCAGTATTTT
.,16,TRBV29-1,TRBJ1-3,.,CSVSVGGLISGNTIYF,TGCAGCGTTAGCGTTGGGGGCCTTATCTCTGGAAACACCATATATTTT
TRBD2,14,TRBV10-3,TRBJ2-3,.,CAIRGTSGTDTQYF,TGTGCCATCCGCGGGACTAGCGGCACAGATACGCAGTATTTT
.,13,TRBV30,TRBJ1-2,once,CAWSVPGNYGYTF,TGTGCCTGGAGTGTACCAGGGAACTATGGCTACACCTTC
.,13,TRBV2,TRBJ2-1,.,CASNLGTNNEQFF,TGTGCCAGCAACTTAGGGACAAACAATGAGCAGTTCTTC
.,14,TRBV6-4,TRBJ2-3,.,CASSDGDNTDTQYF,TGTGCCAGCAGTGACGGGGACAATACAGATACGCAGTATTTT
TRBD1,17,TRBV4-3,TRBJ2-6,.,CASSQEQGALGANVLTF,TGCGCCAGCAGCCAAGAGCAGGGGGCGCTAGGGGCCAACGTCCTGACTTTC
TRBD2,18,TRBV4-1,TRBJ2-5,.,CASSKAGASGRIGETQYF,TGCGCCAGCAGCAAAGCCGGGGCTAGCGGGAGGATAGGGGAGACCCAGTACTTC
TRBD1,18,TRBV19,TRBJ1-2,.,CASSIGRESGQGIGGYTF,TGTGCCAGTAGTATAGGTCGGGAGTCGGGACAGGGAATCGGTGGCTACACCTTC
TRBD1,13,TRBV27,TRBJ2-5,.,CASSHRGQETQYF,TGTGCCAGCAGTCACAGGGGCCAAGAGACCCAGTACTTC
TRBD1,14,TRBV28,TRBJ1-2,.,CASTAPGQGYGYTF,TGTGCCAGCACTGCCCCGGGACAGGGCTATGGCTACACCTTC
.,16,TRBV2,TRBJ2-3,.,CASAGPSAVFTDTQYF,TGTGCCAGTGCTGGTCCCTCGGCGGTTTTCACAGATACGCAGTATTTT
TRBD1,13,TRBV12-3/TRBV12-4,TRBJ2-7,.,CASSAFTGGEQYF,TGTGCCAGCAGTGCCTTTACAGGGGGCGAGCAGTACTTC
TRBD1,15,TRBV5-8,TRBJ2-5,.,CASSSGQDRGETQYF,TGTGCCAGCAGCTCGGGACAGGACCGTGGGGAGACCCAGTACTTC
TRBD1,15,TRBV6-5,TRBJ1-1,.,CASSRWDRGDTEAFF,TGTGCCAGCAGCCGATGGGACAGGGGAGACACTGAAGCTTTCTTT
.,15,TRBV28,TRBJ2-7,.,CASRGSDPRAYEQYF,TGTGCCAGCAGAGGATCGGACCCCAGGGCCTACGAGCAGTACTTC
.,15,TRBV7-8,TRBJ1-5,.,CASSSEDSNNQPQHF,TGTGCCAGCAGCTCCGAGGACAGTAACAATCAGCCCCAGCATTTT
.,15,TRBV6-5,TRBJ1-1,.,CASSYAGSYGTEAFF,TGTGCCAGCAGTTATGCGGGCTCTTACGGCACTGAAGCTTTCTTT
.,14,TRBV5-1,TRBJ2-3,.,CASSPGDRSDTQYF,TGCGCCAGCAGCCCGGGGGACAGATCAGATACGCAGTATTTT
.,13,TRBV7-3,TRBJ2-1,.,CASSLSTYNEQFF,TGTGCCAGCAGCTTGAGCACCTACAATGAGCAGTTCTTC
TRBD1,18,TRBV9,TRBJ2-3,.,CASSFRPGTGVETDTQYF,TGTGCCAGCAGCTTTAGACCGGGGACAGGGGTTGAGACAGATACGCAGTATTTT
TRBD1,15,TRBV24-1,TRBJ1-5,.,CATSDTGQGNQPQHF,TGTGCCACCAGTGATACCGGACAGGGCAATCAGCCCCAGCATTTT
TRBD2,15,TRBV4-1,TRBJ2-1,.,CASSQPSGSYNEQFF,TGCGCCAGCAGCCAGCCTAGCGGGAGTTACAATGAGCAGTTCTTC
TRBD1,16,TRBV5-6,TRBJ2-2,.,CASSLVTDRGPGELFF,TGTGCCAGCAGCTTGGTAACGGACAGGGGTCCCGGGGAGCTGTTTTTT
TRBD1,15,TRBV5-1,TRBJ1-4,.,CASSSSGTGGEKLFF,TGCGCCAGCAGCTCGTCGGGGACAGGGGGTGAAAAACTGTTTTTT
.,16,TRBV27,TRBJ1-6,.,CASSLSGSSYNSPLHF,TGTGCCAGCAGTTTATCTGGGAGCTCCTATAATTCACCCCTCCACTTT
.,15,TRBV19,TRBJ1-5,.,CASSRGDLPNQPQHF,TGTGCCAGTAGTAGAGGGGACTTACCCAATCAGCCCCAGCATTTT
TRBD1,15,TRBV11-2,TRBJ2-5,.,CASSIQGGTQETQYF,TGTGCCAGCAGCATACAGGGGGGTACGCAAGAGACCCAGTACTTC
TRBD2,15,TRBV11-3,TRBJ2-3,.,CASSYTSGSGDTQYF,TGTGCCAGCAGCTATACTAGCGGGAGCGGGGATACGCAGTATTTT